Reported below is one T cell receptor beta chain. Its matching antigen is unknown. The sample belongs to a study of T cell repertoires in cytomegalovirus infection. Study-level background: Based on public TCR beta signatures, there were indications of CMV infection and of a matching HLA type.

Each CDR3 protein gets one entry after TCRdb re-called the reads with MiXCR. The sample contains under 300,000 distinct CDR3 sequences, about 18% of which appear only once. Whole-study findings and limits: The response measured ex vivo was dominated by TCR beta clonotypes (HLA-C-restricted and CMV-specific).

Germline CDR1 is MNHNY and CDR2 is SVGAGI (reference sequence). V lost 0 bases and J lost 5, with 15 bases in between. The CDR3 consists of 16 residues. The rearrangement links TRBV6-6 to TRBJ2-3, with D perhaps TRBD1 or TRBD2 (6 bases each). The sequenced material came from CD8+ T cells from PBMCs. The source is a human donor in good health (CMV status not recorded). Some clones in this sample may be carry-over from other donors' samples. CDR3 residues: CASSYSGAQEGDTQYF. In nucleotides, the CDR3 is TGTGCCAGCAGTTACTCGGGGGCGCAGGAGGGAGATACGCAGTATTTT.